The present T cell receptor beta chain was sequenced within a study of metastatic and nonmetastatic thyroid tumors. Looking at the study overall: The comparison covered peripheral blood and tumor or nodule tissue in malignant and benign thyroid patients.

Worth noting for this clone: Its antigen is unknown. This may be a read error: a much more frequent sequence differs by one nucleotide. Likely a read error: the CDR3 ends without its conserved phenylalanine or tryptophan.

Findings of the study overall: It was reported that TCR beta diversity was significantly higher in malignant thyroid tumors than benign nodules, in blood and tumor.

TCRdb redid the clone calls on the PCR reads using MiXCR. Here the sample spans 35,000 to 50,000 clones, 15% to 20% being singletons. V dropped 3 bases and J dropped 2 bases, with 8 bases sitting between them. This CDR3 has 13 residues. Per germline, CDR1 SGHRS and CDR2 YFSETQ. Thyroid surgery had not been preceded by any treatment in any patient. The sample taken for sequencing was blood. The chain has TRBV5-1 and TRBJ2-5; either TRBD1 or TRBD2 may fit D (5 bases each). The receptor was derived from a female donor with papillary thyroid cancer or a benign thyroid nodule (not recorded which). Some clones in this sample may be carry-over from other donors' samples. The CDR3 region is CASSSGQQETQYL. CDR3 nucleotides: TGCGCCAGCAGCTCGGGGCAACAAGAGACCCAGTACTTA.